One and the same sample provided the 28 T cell receptor beta chains below, sequenced in a study of early T cells in non-severe SARS-CoV-2 infection. TCRdb recomputed calls from the 5' RACE reads with MiXCR, one row per CDR3 protein. This table has 38,000 or so distinct CDR3 sequences, 3.5% to 5% appearing once. Specimen: whole blood. These receptors were obtained from an adult who was a healthcare worker with PCR-confirmed SARS-CoV-2 infection or an uninfected control (not recorded which).

This clonotype was picked up many times. V usage is TRBV5-1 and J usage is TRBJ2-7; D ambiguous. Germline assignment: CDR1 SGHRS and CDR2 YFSETQ. Trimming took off 4 bases at V and 0 bases at J, with 5 bases between the two ends. The length of the CDR3 is 12 residues. The CDR3 region has the DNA TGCGCCAGCAGCGACACCTCCTACGAGCAGTACTTC. Residues: CASSDTSYEQYF. Using reference TRBV5-1 and TRBJ2-7 for the parts outside the CDR3, the full variable domain is KAGVTQTPRYLIKTRGQQVTLSCSPISGHRSVSWYQQTPGQGLQFLFEYFSETQRNKGNFPGRFSGRQFSNSRSEMNVSTLELGDSALYLCASSDTSYEQYFGPGTRLTVT.

The table lists this clonotype with many counts. The chain carries TRBV5-1 and TRBJ2-2, with unresolved D. This CDR3 comprises 16 residues. Germline CDR1 and CDR2: SGHRS and YFSETQ. Trimming took off 5 bases at V and 0 bases at J, with 14 bases between the two ends. This chain's CDR3 is CASSLLSGPNTGELFF. CDR3 DNA sequence: TGCGCCAGCAGTCTTCTCTCTGGTCCGAACACCGGGGAGCTGTTTTTT.

This clonotype was counted ten times or more. This CDR3 is CASMAFGLNTEAFF. The CDR3 DNA reads as TGCGCCAGCATGGCCTTCGGTCTGAACACTGAAGCTTTCTTT. The rearrangement uses TRBV5-1 and TRBJ1-1; D not resolved. Per germline, CDR1 SGHRS and CDR2 YFSETQ. V lost 6 bases and J lost 0, with 12 bases in between. The CDR3 length is 14 residues.

In this sample, this clonotype turned up a few times. This rearrangement joins TRBV7-9 to TRBJ1-1, with TRBD1 as a possible D gene (6 bases). Germline values: CDR1 SEHNR, CDR2 FQNEAQ (reference sequence). This CDR3 is 12 amino acids long. V was cut by 1 base and J by 9 bases, with 9 bases left in between. CDR3 protein: CASSLGQGKAFF. The CDR3 DNA follows: TGTGCCAGCAGCTTAGGTCAGGGGAAAGCTTTCTTT. Looking up the rest from reference TRBV7-9 and TRBJ1-1 gives the full variable domain: DTGVSQNPRHKITKRGQNVTFRCDPISEHNRLYWYRQTLGQGPEFLTYFQNEAQLEKSRLLSDRFSAERPKGSFSTLEIQRTEQGDSAMYLCASSLGQGKAFFGQGTRLTVV.

This clonotype was found many times. The rearrangement uses TRBV12-3 or TRBV12-4 and TRBJ1-5; weak D call: TRBD1 (6 bases). The CDR3 loop spans 15 amino acids. V lost 5 bases, J lost 2 bases, and 13 bases lay in between. In nucleotides, the CDR3 is TGTGCCAGCAGTACCATGACAGGAGGCAATCAGCCCCAGCATTTT. It yields the protein CASSTMTGGNQPQHF.

This clonotype was seen many times. The rearrangement joins TRBV3-1 to TRBJ1-4, with no clear D. The germline CDR1 and CDR2 sequences are LGHDT and YNNKEL (reference sequence). CDR3 size: 15 residues. The V and J ends lost 5 bases and 8 bases respectively, with 18 bases between them. The CDR3 DNA reads TGTGCCAGCAGCACCTCCCCCCAGGCGGTAGAAAAACTGTTTTTT. This gives the protein CASSTSPQAVEKLFF.

The chain links TRBV5-8 to TRBJ2-1; 8 bases match TRBD1. The V gene end was trimmed by 1 base and the J gene end by 0 bases; junction bases not matched to a gene: 12. The CDR3 sequence is 19 residues long. Germline CDR1 reads SGHTS; CDR2 reads YDEGEE. CDR3 DNA: TGTGCCAGCAGCTTGACGTGGACAGGGAAAAGGAGCTCCTACAATGAGCAGTTCTTC. Its translation: CASSLTWTGKRSSYNEQFF.

This clonotype has more than one count but fewer than ten. The chain carries TRBV9 and TRBJ1-1, with no clear D. The ends were cut back, 0 bases at V and 5 bases at J, with 14 bases in the middle. The CDR3 sequence is 15 residues long. The germline CDR1 and CDR2 sequences are SGDLS and YYNGEE. CDR3 nucleotides: TGTGCCAGCAGCGTAGCTCTAGGGAGTAGGACTGAAGCTTTCTTT. Protein sequence: CASSVALGSRTEAFF.

The chain combines TRBV5-1 with TRBJ1-1; TRBD1 matches at 8 bases. Trimming at V came to 3 bases and at J to 4 bases, leaving 8 bases not matched to a gene. Germline CDR1 SGHRS, CDR2 YFSETQ. The CDR3 is 15 amino acids. The CDR3 nucleotides are TGCGCCAGCAGCTCCGGGACAGGAGCAGGCACTGAAGCTTTCTTT. Residues: CASSSGTGAGTEAFF. Full variable domain (outside the CDR3, taken from reference TRBV5-1 and TRBJ1-1): KAGVTQTPRYLIKTRGQQVTLSCSPISGHRSVSWYQQTPGQGLQFLFEYFSETQRNKGNFPGRFSGRQFSNSRSEMNVSTLELGDSALYLCASSSGTGAGTEAFFGQGTRLTVV.

There are a few counts of this clonotype. This chain links TRBV7-6 with TRBJ2-3; 11 bases map to TRBD2. The V segment lost 2 bases and the J segment 0 bases; nucleotides outside the gene matches: 13. CDR1 and CDR2 from the germline V gene are SGHVS and FNYEAQ. The CDR3 runs 20 residues. The CDR3: CASSLPGTSGDYQSTDTQYF. The CDR3 DNA sequence: TGTGCCAGCAGCTTACCAGGGACTAGCGGTGATTACCAGAGCACAGATACGCAGTATTTT.

This clonotype was seen ten or more times. The chain combines TRBV11-2 with TRBJ2-1, with TRBD2 matching over 7 bases. Looked up from germline, CDR1 is SGHAT and CDR2 is FQNNGV. V lost 1 base, J lost 7 bases, and 7 bases stayed unmatched. The length of the CDR3 is 15 residues. CDR3 loop: CASSLVKGRANEQFF. CDR3 bases: TGTGCCAGCAGCTTAGTAAAGGGGAGGGCGAATGAGCAGTTCTTC.

As for this clonotype: A much larger clone differs by one base, so this may be a read error. The CDR3 nucleotides read TGTGCCACCAGTGATCCGACTAGCGGGGGGGTGGATGAGCAGTTCTTC. It codes for CATSDPTSGGVDEQFF. The genes are TRBV24-1 and TRBJ2-1, with 14 bases lining up with TRBD2. After removal of 3 bases from V and 8 bases from J, the junction contained 5 bases not matched to a gene. The V gene's germline CDR1 is KGHDR and CDR2 SFDVKD. This CDR3 region has 16 residues.

This clonotype has ten or more counts. The J gene is TRBJ2-5, the V gene TRBV5-1; possibly TRBD1 or TRBD2 for D (7 bases each). CDR1 is SGHRS, CDR2 YFSETQ, per germline. The CDR3 loop spans 14 amino acids. V dropped 4 bases and J dropped 7 bases, with 17 bases sitting between them. The CDR3 DNA follows: TGCGCCAGCAGCAACAGCGGGACAGAAGGGACCCAGTACTTC. It is translated as CASSNSGTEGTQYF.

This clonotype was observed a few times. The gene calls are TRBV7-6 and TRBJ2-2, with no clear D. The length of the CDR3 is 18 residues. Germline lookup yields CDR1 SGHVS and CDR2 FNYEAQ. The ends were cut back, 3 bases at V and 3 bases at J, with 20 bases in the middle. For the CDR3, the DNA is TGTGCCAGCAGCTTTAAGAATTTCGGGTTGGCATACACCGGGGAGCTGTTTTTT. Its protein is CASSFKNFGLAYTGELFF.

This clonotype was seen at least ten times. The chain employs TRBV7-9 and TRBJ2-2; D gene ambiguous. Germline loops: CDR1 SEHNR, CDR2 FQNEAQ (reference sequence). The V gene lost 0 bases and the J gene lost 3 bases, with 8 bases spanning the gap. The CDR3 sequence is 15 residues long. CDR3 region: CASSLAGFDTGELFF. The CDR3 DNA follows: TGTGCCAGCAGCTTAGCGGGGTTTGACACCGGGGAGCTGTTTTTT.

This clonotype was counted many times. The V gene is TRBV27, the J gene TRBJ1-1, with 9 bases matching TRBD1. This CDR3 has 14 amino acids. Germline CDR1 is MNHEY and CDR2 is SMNVEV (reference sequence). J gave up 6 bases and V 3 bases, and 5 bases lay outside the gene matches. CDR3 in amino acids: CASSFRDRVPEAFF. The DNA of the CDR3 is TGTGCCAGCAGTTTCCGGGACAGGGTCCCTGAAGCTTTCTTT.

There are many counts of this clonotype. The V call is TRBV19, the J call TRBJ1-5; no clear D. The CDR3 runs to 14 residues. Trimming stripped 6 bases from V and 0 bases from J, with 9 bases between. Germline V gene lookup returns CDR1 LNHDA and CDR2 SQIVND (reference sequence). CDR3 nucleotides: TGTGCCAGTAGCAAAGGGTTTAGCAATCAGCCCCAGCATTTT. This codes for CASSKGFSNQPQHF.

V and J are TRBV6-6 and TRBJ2-1; D unresolved. Germline V gene lookup returns CDR1 MNHNY and CDR2 SVGAGI (reference sequence). Trimming took off 7 bases at V and 4 bases at J, with 14 bases between the two ends. CDR3 size: 14 residues. This CDR3 reads CASTSTRVYNEQFF. The CDR3 DNA reads as TGTGCCAGCACCTCCACGAGAGTTTACAATGAGCAGTTCTTC.

This clonotype showed up many times. The chain uses TRBV20-1 and TRBJ1-2; 7 bases align to TRBD1. Germline V lookup: CDR1 DFQATT, CDR2 SNEGSKA (reference sequence). Unmatched junction bases numbered 13, after V lost 5 bases and J lost 4 bases. The CDR3 has 15 amino acids. The CDR3 loop reads CSAQGGGGVGYGYTF. The DNA for the CDR3 is TGCAGTGCTCAGGGTGGAGGGGGCGTGGGCTATGGCTACACCTTC.

This clonotype was seen at least ten times. The chain couples TRBV7-2 to TRBJ2-1, with TRBD2 matching over 10 bases. The CDR3 sequence is 16 residues long. Germline assignment: CDR1 SGHTA and CDR2 FQGNSA. V shed 5 bases and J 7 bases; nucleotides not matched to a gene: 11. The CDR3 region has the DNA TGTGCCAGCAGCCCTAAGGGAGCGGGGGGGCGTAATGAGCAGTTCTTC. Its protein product is CASSPKGAGGRNEQFF.

This clonotype was observed at least ten times. The chain combines TRBV7-6 with TRBJ2-2, with a weak D call TRBD1 (6 bases). The CDR3 is made up of 17 amino acids. Looked up from germline, CDR1 is SGHVS and CDR2 is FNYEAQ. V dropped 1 base and J dropped 1 base, with 13 bases sitting between them. The CDR3 sequence: CASSLDRVGENTGELFF. Here the CDR3 DNA reads TGTGCCAGCAGCTTAGACAGGGTCGGAGAGAACACCGGGGAGCTGTTTTTT.

In this sample, this clonotype turned up many times. The genes are TRBV13 and TRBJ1-2; no firm D call. The CDR3 length is 12 residues. Trimming pared 4 bases from V and 8 bases from J, leaving 11 bases between. Germline-derived CDR1 and CDR2 are PRHDT and FYEKMQ (reference sequence). This CDR3 is CASSSQGQGYTF. CDR3 nucleotides: TGTGCCAGCAGCTCTCAAGGGCAAGGCTACACCTTC.

The chain combines TRBV7-9 with TRBJ2-1; 11 bases are a match to TRBD2. CDR1 is SEHNR, CDR2 FQNEAQ, per germline (reference sequence). V dropped 4 bases and J dropped 2; count of bases not matched to a gene: 1. The CDR3 has 15 amino acids. Here the CDR3 reads CASSSSGGTYNEQFF. The CDR3 DNA is TGTGCCAGCAGCTCTAGCGGGGGGACCTACAATGAGCAGTTCTTC.

This clonotype was recorded many times. This sequence joins TRBV3-1 and TRBJ2-3; maybe TRBD1 (6 bases). The germline V gene has CDR1 LGHDT and CDR2 YNNKEL (reference sequence). Trimming removed 3 bases at V and 2 bases at J, with 15 bases between. CDR3 length: 16 residues. The DNA for the CDR3 is TGTGCCAGCAGCCACGCGAGGGGGACGGACACAGATACGCAGTATTTT. Its translation is CASSHARGTDTDTQYF.

This clonotype was picked up a small number of times. DNA of the CDR3: TGTGCCAGCAGCTCTGGACTAGTACTCCTCCCTGGCACAGATACGCAGTATTTT. This translates into CASSSGLVLLPGTDTQYF. This rearrangement joins TRBV7-9 to TRBJ2-3, with 7 bases fitting TRBD2. With V trimmed by 4 bases and J by 1 base, 14 bases remained unmatched. Germline CDR1 reads SEHNR; CDR2 reads FQNEAQ (reference sequence). This CDR3 is 18 amino acids long.

At least ten counts were recorded for this clonotype. The chain recombines TRBV29-1 with TRBJ1-1, with 7 positions matching TRBD1. Per the germline V gene, CDR1 is SQVTM and CDR2 is ANQGSEA. V shed 6 bases, J shed 1 base, and the junction held 2 bases outside the gene matches. This CDR3 has 12 amino acids. CDR3 nucleotide sequence: TGCAGCGTCTGGACAGGGAACACTGAAGCTTTCTTT. Translating gives CSVWTGNTEAFF.

This clonotype was recorded many times. This sequence joins TRBV12-3 or TRBV12-4 and TRBJ2-1; 8 nucleotides match TRBD2. The ends lost 6 bases at V and 5 bases at J; junction bases unmatched: 9. This CDR3 contains 15 residues. Written as DNA, the CDR3 is TGTGCCAGCAGCCTCCGGACTAGCTTCCACAATGAGCAGTTCTTC. It translates to CASSLRTSFHNEQFF.

This clonotype was detected many times. This chain uses TRBV6-4 with TRBJ2-1; 11 bases fit TRBD2. This CDR3 is 15 amino acids long. Germline trimming cut 0 bases from V and 9 bases from J; bases unmatched to any gene: 4. Germline CDR1 and CDR2: MRHNA and SNTAGT. Here the CDR3 DNA reads TGTGCCAGCAGTGACTCTGGCCTAGCGGGGGGTGAGCAGTTCTTC. This translates into CASSDSGLAGGEQFF.